These T cell receptor beta chains were read from a single sample in a study of glioma-infiltrating T cells after dendritic cell vaccination. TCRdb keeps only in-frame clones here, not all; method: immunoSEQ multiplex PCR. Of just over 95,000 clones listed, 75% to 85% are singletons. Sample: blood, taken before dendritic cell vaccination. These receptors were obtained from a human donor with glioblastoma. CDR3s include the opening cysteine and the closing phenylalanine or tryptophan. The D gene is left open where the match is weak. Only some rows state a clone size, as once, few, many or a class for expanded clones.

clone size: NA; V gene: TRBV7-3; J gene: TRBJ1-1; D gene: NA; CDR3 protein: CASSLGVDTEAFF; CDR3 DNA: TGTGCCAGCAGCTTGGGAGTCGACACTGAAGCTTTCTTT
clone size: NA; V gene: TRBV5-1; J gene: TRBJ1-6; D gene: NA; CDR3 protein: CASSLVPSGGSSPLHF; CDR3 DNA: TGCGCCAGCAGCTTGGTACCCTCGGGTGGCAGCTCACCCCTCCACTTT
clone size: NA; V gene: TRBV5-1; J gene: TRBJ2-2; D gene: TRBD2; CDR3 protein: CASSLRMVGLAGSGGELFF; CDR3 DNA: TGCGCCAGCAGCTTACGGATGGTTGGACTAGCGGGGTCCGGCGGGGAGCTGTTTTTT
clone size: NA; V gene: TRBV6-5; J gene: TRBJ1-5; D gene: TRBD1; CDR3 protein: CASSLQGTNQPQHF; CDR3 DNA: TGTGCCAGCAGTTTACAGGGGACCAATCAGCCCCAGCATTTT
clone size: NA; V gene: TRBV30; J gene: TRBJ2-2; D gene: NA; CDR3 protein: CALRGQTHTGELFF; CDR3 DNA: TGTGCCCTCCGAGGGCAGACACACACCGGGGAGCTGTTTTTT
clone size: NA; V gene: TRBV6-1; J gene: TRBJ1-2; D gene: NA; CDR3 protein: CASSDLIGASRYTF; CDR3 DNA: TGTGCCAGCAGTGATCTAATAGGGGCCAGTCGCTACACCTTC
clone size: NA; V gene: TRBV5-1; J gene: TRBJ1-4; D gene: TRBD1; CDR3 protein: CASGLGTGVNEKLFF; CDR3 DNA: TGCGCCAGCGGCCTGGGGACAGGGGTTAATGAAAAACTGTTTTTT
clone size: NA; V gene: TRBV28; J gene: TRBJ2-3; D gene: TRBD2; CDR3 protein: CASSLLAGVADTQYF; CDR3 DNA: TGTGCCAGCAGCCTACTAGCGGGAGTTGCAGATACGCAGTATTTT
clone size: NA; V gene: TRBV30; J gene: TRBJ2-2; D gene: NA; CDR3 protein: CAWGEYTGELFF; CDR3 DNA: TGTGCCTGGGGGGAGTACACCGGGGAGCTGTTTTTT
clone size: NA; V gene: TRBV29-1; J gene: TRBJ1-1; D gene: TRBD1; CDR3 protein: CSVGTGTGIRNTEAFF; CDR3 DNA: TGCAGCGTCGGGACCGGGACAGGCATTAGGAACACTGAAGCTTTCTTT
clone size: NA; V gene: TRBV7-9; J gene: TRBJ2-5; D gene: NA; CDR3 protein: CASSLSGGAVWQETQYF; CDR3 DNA: TGTGCCAGCAGCTTATCTGGCGGGGCGGTGTGGCAAGAGACCCAGTACTTC
clone size: NA; V gene: TRBV18; J gene: TRBJ1-1; D gene: NA; CDR3 protein: CASSLQGPNTEAFF; CDR3 DNA: TGTGCCAGCTCACTTCAGGGGCCGAACACTGAAGCTTTCTTT
clone size: few; V gene: TRBV28; J gene: TRBJ2-7; D gene: TRBD1; CDR3 protein: CASSLSGTATYEQYF; CDR3 DNA: TGTGCCAGCAGCTTATCCGGGACAGCAACCTACGAGCAGTACTTC
clone size: NA; V gene: TRBV7-9; J gene: TRBJ2-5; D gene: NA; CDR3 protein: CASSLDTAQETQYF; CDR3 DNA: TGTGCCAGCAGCTTAGATACAGCCCAAGAGACCCAGTACTTC
clone size: NA; V gene: TRBV30; J gene: TRBJ1-6; D gene: NA; CDR3 protein: CAWSLSSPLHF; CDR3 DNA: TGTGCCTGGAGTCTTTCTTCACCCCTCCACTTT
clone size: NA; V gene: TRBV5-6; J gene: TRBJ2-7; D gene: NA; CDR3 protein: CASSSRDKTYEQYF; CDR3 DNA: TGTGCCAGCAGCTCCCGGGACAAGACCTACGAGCAGTACTTC
clone size: NA; V gene: TRBV2; J gene: TRBJ2-1; D gene: TRBD2; CDR3 protein: CASSGLGGAIGEQFF; CDR3 DNA: TGTGCCAGCAGCGGACTAGGAGGGGCAATTGGTGAGCAGTTCTTC
clone size: NA; V gene: TRBV30; J gene: TRBJ2-7; D gene: TRBD2; CDR3 protein: CALTSPYEQYF; CDR3 DNA: TGTGCCTTGACTAGCCCATACGAGCAGTACTTC
clone size: NA; V gene: TRBV6-4; J gene: TRBJ1-1; D gene: NA; CDR3 protein: CASSTQRNTEAFF; CDR3 DNA: TGTGCCAGCAGCACACAACGGAACACTGAAGCTTTCTTT
clone size: NA; V gene: TRBV14; J gene: TRBJ1-2; D gene: TRBD1; CDR3 protein: CASSQTMTGAGGYTF; CDR3 DNA: TGTGCCAGCAGCCAGACCATGACAGGGGCTGGCGGCTACACCTTC
clone size: NA; V gene: TRBV2; J gene: TRBJ2-3; D gene: NA; CDR3 protein: CASSDGGLDTQYF; CDR3 DNA: TGTGCCAGCAGTGACGGGGGTTTGGATACGCAGTATTTT
clone size: NA; V gene: TRBV30; J gene: TRBJ1-1; D gene: NA; CDR3 protein: CAWRGGQGHSMNTEAFF; CDR3 DNA: TGTGCCTGGAGAGGCGGGCAGGGGCACTCAATGAACACTGAAGCTTTCTTT
clone size: NA; V gene: TRBV28; J gene: TRBJ1-4; D gene: NA; CDR3 protein: CASSLLHEKLFF; CDR3 DNA: TGTGCCAGCAGCCTTCTACATGAAAAACTGTTTTTT
clone size: NA; V gene: TRBV6-6; J gene: TRBJ2-1; D gene: TRBD2; CDR3 protein: CASSWTSGAYNEQFF; CDR3 DNA: TGTGCCAGCAGTTGGACTAGCGGGGCCTACAATGAGCAGTTCTTC
clone size: NA; V gene: TRBV4-2; J gene: TRBJ1-2; D gene: TRBD1; CDR3 protein: CASSHIKGDRGRLDYGYTF; CDR3 DNA: TGTGCCAGCAGCCACATAAAAGGGGACAGGGGGCGCTTAGACTATGGCTACACCTTC
clone size: NA; V gene: TRBV5-1; J gene: TRBJ2-1; D gene: TRBD1; CDR3 protein: CASSDQGVPAEQFF; CDR3 DNA: TGCGCCAGCAGCGACCAGGGGGTCCCGGCTGAGCAGTTCTTC
clone size: NA; V gene: TRBV10-3; J gene: TRBJ2-7; D gene: NA; CDR3 protein: CAISNGGLWYEQYF; CDR3 DNA: TGTGCCATCAGTAATGGAGGGCTTTGGTACGAGCAGTACTTC
clone size: NA; V gene: TRBV4-1; J gene: TRBJ1-1; D gene: NA; CDR3 protein: CASSHSGGRRTEAFF; CDR3 DNA: TGCGCCAGCAGCCACTCTGGGGGGAGGAGGACTGAAGCTTTCTTT
clone size: NA; V gene: TRBV30; J gene: TRBJ1-2; D gene: NA; CDR3 protein: CAWRSLGEGLYGYTF; CDR3 DNA: TGTGCCTGGAGATCCTTAGGCGAGGGACTCTATGGCTACACCTTC
clone size: NA; V gene: TRBV19; J gene: TRBJ2-3; D gene: TRBD2; CDR3 protein: CASSIGRAGGPRTDTQYF; CDR3 DNA: TGTGCCAGTAGTATAGGCCGAGCGGGAGGGCCAAGGACAGATACGCAGTATTTT
clone size: NA; V gene: TRBV30; J gene: TRBJ1-1; D gene: NA; CDR3 protein: CAWTADRNLNTEAFF; CDR3 DNA: TGTGCCTGGACCGCCGACAGGAATCTGAACACTGAAGCTTTCTTT
clone size: NA; V gene: TRBV7-9; J gene: TRBJ1-2; D gene: TRBD1; CDR3 protein: CASSFGTGVNGYTF; CDR3 DNA: TGTGCCAGCAGCTTCGGGACAGGGGTAAATGGCTACACCTTC
clone size: NA; V gene: TRBV5-1; J gene: TRBJ2-1; D gene: NA; CDR3 protein: CASSLGALTENNEQFF; CDR3 DNA: TGCGCCAGCAGCTTGGGGGCTCTGACAGAAAACAATGAGCAGTTCTTC
clone size: NA; V gene: TRBV27; J gene: TRBJ2-6; D gene: TRBD1; CDR3 protein: CASRPQGVAGANVLTF; CDR3 DNA: TGTGCCAGCAGGCCACAGGGGGTAGCTGGGGCCAACGTCCTGACTTTC
clone size: NA; V gene: TRBV4-1; J gene: TRBJ2-1; D gene: TRBD2; CDR3 protein: CASSQGVGWTSGNNEQFF; CDR3 DNA: TGCGCCAGCAGCCAAGGAGTTGGTTGGACTAGCGGAAACAATGAGCAGTTCTTC
clone size: few; V gene: TRBV5-4; J gene: TRBJ2-7; D gene: TRBD2; CDR3 protein: CASSLPGTSGTYEQYF; CDR3 DNA: TGTGCCAGCAGCTTGCCCGGGACTAGCGGAACCTACGAGCAGTACTTC
clone size: NA; V gene: TRBV18; J gene: TRBJ1-1; D gene: NA; CDR3 protein: CASSRSNPGLGGNTEAFF; CDR3 DNA: TGTGCCAGCTCACGATCCAATCCAGGGTTGGGAGGGAACACTGAAGCTTTCTTT
clone size: once; V gene: TRBV30; J gene: TRBJ1-2; D gene: NA; CDR3 protein: CAWSFGGGYGYTF; CDR3 DNA: TGTGCCTGGAGTTTCGGGGGGGGCTATGGCTACACCTTC
clone size: NA; V gene: TRBV7-6; J gene: TRBJ1-1; D gene: TRBD1; CDR3 protein: CASSLGPGQGNHFF; CDR3 DNA: TGTGCCAGCAGCTTGGGGCCGGGACAGGGCAACCACTTCTTT
clone size: NA; V gene: TRBV7-8; J gene: TRBJ1-4; D gene: TRBD1; CDR3 protein: CASSGGQGQNEKLFF; CDR3 DNA: TGTGCCAGCAGCGGAGGACAGGGTCAAAATGAAAAACTGTTTTTT
clone size: NA; V gene: TRBV5-1; J gene: TRBJ1-2; D gene: NA; CDR3 protein: CASSFLPVTDYGYTF; CDR3 DNA: TGCGCCAGCAGCTTCTTGCCAGTCACAGACTATGGCTACACCTTC
clone size: NA; V gene: TRBV2; J gene: TRBJ2-1; D gene: NA; CDR3 protein: CASSARLAPTPVWQFF; CDR3 DNA: TGTGCCAGCAGTGCCCGTCTAGCGCCCACTCCCGTATGGCAGTTCTTC